Each of the 16 T cell receptor beta chains below was sequenced from the same sample in a study of blood T cell repertoires in COVID-19. Method: immunoSEQ multiplex PCR; TCRdb's copy keeps in-frame clones and lacks some. The sample holds a few hundred thousand clones, 89% seen once. Sequencing was carried out using peripheral blood. The receptors shown here come from a woman in her 30s with COVID-19, enrolled during active disease.

The genes are TRBV18 and TRBJ2-7; a weak D match, TRBD1 (5 bases). Germline V lookup: CDR1 KGHSH, CDR2 LQKENI. The CDR3 has 15 residues. V was clipped by 0 bases and J by 3 bases, with 12 bases between them. The CDR3 reads CASSPPSQGVYEQYF. CDR3 nucleotides: TGTGCCAGCTCACCACCGAGTCAAGGGGTCTACGAGCAGTACTTC.

The V and J genes are TRBV6-2 or TRBV6-3 and TRBJ2-7; 7 nucleotides match TRBD2. Germline values: CDR1 MNHEY, CDR2 SVGEGT. V shed 4 bases, J shed 2 bases, and the junction held 2 bases outside the gene matches. The length of the CDR3 is 13 residues. CDR3 in DNA: TGTGCCAGCAGTTTGGGAGGGACCTACGAGCAGTACTTC. Protein: CASSLGGTYEQYF.

The chain employs TRBV9 and TRBJ2-2; no firm D call. CDR3 size: 16 residues. The ends were cut back, 2 bases at V and 1 base at J, with 12 bases in the middle. CDR1 and CDR2 from the germline V gene are SGDLS and YYNGEE. As DNA, the CDR3 is TGTGCCAGCAGCGTTAGCCAGACGAAGAACACCGGGGAGCTGTTTTTT. Its protein product is CASSVSQTKNTGELFF. Full variable domain (outside the CDR3, taken from reference TRBV9 and TRBJ2-2): DSGVTQTPKHLITATGQRVTLRCSPRSGDLSVYWYQQSLDQGLQFLIQYYNGEERAKGNILERFSAQQFPDLHSELNLSSLELGDSALYFCASSVSQTKNTGELFFGEGSRLTVL.

The rearrangement uses TRBV11-2 and TRBJ1-1; D ambiguous. V was shortened by 2 bases and J by 1 base, with 5 bases between the two germline ends. In germline, CDR1 is SGHAT, CDR2 FQNNGV. This CDR3 contains 13 residues. The CDR3 spells CASSLYRNTEAFF. CDR3 bases: TGTGCCAGCAGCTTATACAGGAACACTGAAGCTTTCTTT.

The chain has TRBV28 and TRBJ2-7; a weak D match, TRBD2 (5 bases). V shed 2 bases and J shed 6 bases, with 14 bases lying between them. Germline V CDR1 and CDR2: MDHEN, SYDVKM. CDR3 length: 14 residues. CDR3 region: CASSLLRDLTEQYF. In DNA form, the CDR3 reads TGTGCCAGCAGTTTACTCCGGGATTTGACCGAGCAGTACTTC.

The rearrangement uses TRBV7-4 and TRBJ2-7, with D perhaps TRBD2 (6 bases). This CDR3 spans 15 amino acids. Trimming took 5 bases from V and 0 from J, leaving 14 bases between them. Germline V CDR1 and CDR2: SGHVT, SQSDAQ. The CDR3, as DNA: TGTGCCAGCAGCCCCTCTGGGGGGACCTCCTACGAGCAGTACGTC. It translates to CASSPSGGTSYEQYV.

The rearrangement uses TRBV2 and TRBJ1-3, with a tentative D call TRBD1 (6 bases). V was clipped by 6 bases and J by 4 bases, with 16 bases between them. CDR1 SNHLY and CDR2 FYNNEI come from the germline V gene. The CDR3 sequence is 15 residues long. The CDR3: CASRLPGEGGNTIYF. In DNA, the CDR3 is TGTGCCAGCAGACTTCCAGGGGAAGGGGGAAACACCATATATTTT.

The chain uses TRBV27 and TRBJ2-1, with D maybe TRBD1 (5 bases). CDR1 MNHEY and CDR2 SMNVEV come from the germline V gene (reference sequence). V was shortened by 3 bases and J by 0 bases, with 9 bases between the two germline ends. This CDR3 region has 15 residues. The CDR3 DNA reads as TGTGCCAGCAGTTTTAGACAGAGCTCCTACAATGAGCAGTTCTTC. It encodes CASSFRQSSYNEQFF.

This clone was observed once. The chain employs TRBV5-1 and TRBJ2-1, with 11 positions matching TRBD2. The CDR3 totals 16 residues. Germline V CDR1 and CDR2: SGHRS, YFSETQ. Trimming took 6 bases from V and 1 from J; bases not matched to a gene: 6. The CDR3 spells CASKTSSGRSYNEQFF. The CDR3 coding sequence is TGCGCCAGCAAAACATCTAGCGGGAGGTCCTACAATGAGCAGTTCTTC.

A single count supports this clone. The CDR3 here is CASSYGAGYTF. The CDR3 DNA sequence: TGTGCCAGCAGTTACGGGGCTGGCTACACCTTC. V and J are TRBV6-2 or TRBV6-3 and TRBJ1-2; possible D gene TRBD1, 5 bases. CDR3 size: 11 residues. V lost 2 bases and J lost 7, with 5 bases in between. Germline loops: CDR1 MNHEY, CDR2 SVGEGT.

The V call is TRBV6-2 or TRBV6-3, the J call TRBJ2-1, with 14 bases identical to TRBD2. V shed 3 bases and J 4 bases; nucleotides not matched to a gene: 11. CDR3 length equals 19 residues. CDR1 and CDR2 (germline): MNHEY, SVGEGT. Here the CDR3 reads CASSYFNRLAGGPYNEQFF. CDR3 in DNA: TGTGCCAGCAGTTATTTCAATCGACTAGCGGGAGGGCCTTACAATGAGCAGTTCTTC.

The chain uses TRBV6-5 and TRBJ1-6, with 9 bases that match TRBD1. CDR3 length equals 13 residues. Per germline, CDR1 MNHEY and CDR2 SVGAGI. Germline trimming cut 7 bases from V and 10 bases from J; bases unmatched to any gene: 5. The CDR3 is CASTRDRVSPLHF. In nucleotides, the CDR3 is TGTGCCAGCACCCGGGACAGGGTCTCACCCCTCCACTTT.

The chain links TRBV2 to TRBJ1-2, with D possibly TRBD1 on 6 matching bases. CDR3 length: 15 amino acids. Germline CDR1 SNHLY, CDR2 FYNNEI. V was shortened by 6 bases and J by 3 bases, with 17 bases between the two germline ends. The CDR3 DNA is TGTGCCAGCAGCGCTAGGGGGACCTATTACTATGGCTACACCTTC. It translates to CASSARGTYYYGYTF.

The chain couples TRBV13 to TRBJ2-5, with 15 bases aligning to TRBD2. The V and J ends lost 5 bases and 0 bases, in that order; junction bases with no gene match: 7. This CDR3 spans 18 amino acids. Looked up from germline, CDR1 is PRHDT and CDR2 is FYEKMQ (reference sequence). CDR3 in DNA: TGTGCCAGCAGCCCTCGGACTAGCGGGGGGGCGAACCAAGAGACCCAGTACTTC. This codes for CASSPRTSGGANQETQYF.

This clone showed up just once. The rearrangement joins TRBV27 to TRBJ1-2, with 7 bases that match TRBD1. V shed 8 bases and J 7 bases; nucleotides not matched to a gene: 13. This CDR3 is 14 amino acids long. Germline values: CDR1 MNHEY, CDR2 SMNVEV (reference sequence). CDR3 amino acids: CASSPRGRGAGYTF. The DNA for the CDR3 is TGTGCCAGCTCTCCCCGGGGCAGGGGGGCTGGCTACACCTTC.

J is TRBJ2-3 and V is TRBV27; 13 bases map to TRBD2. Germline-derived CDR1 and CDR2 are MNHEY and SMNVEV (reference sequence). The CDR3 length is 19 residues. V shed 2 bases and J 1 base; nucleotides not matched to a gene: 9. CDR3 DNA: TGTGCCAGCAGTTTAATAGCACTAGCGGGGGGGCCCGGCACAGATACGCAGTATTTT. It encodes CASSLIALAGGPGTDTQYF.